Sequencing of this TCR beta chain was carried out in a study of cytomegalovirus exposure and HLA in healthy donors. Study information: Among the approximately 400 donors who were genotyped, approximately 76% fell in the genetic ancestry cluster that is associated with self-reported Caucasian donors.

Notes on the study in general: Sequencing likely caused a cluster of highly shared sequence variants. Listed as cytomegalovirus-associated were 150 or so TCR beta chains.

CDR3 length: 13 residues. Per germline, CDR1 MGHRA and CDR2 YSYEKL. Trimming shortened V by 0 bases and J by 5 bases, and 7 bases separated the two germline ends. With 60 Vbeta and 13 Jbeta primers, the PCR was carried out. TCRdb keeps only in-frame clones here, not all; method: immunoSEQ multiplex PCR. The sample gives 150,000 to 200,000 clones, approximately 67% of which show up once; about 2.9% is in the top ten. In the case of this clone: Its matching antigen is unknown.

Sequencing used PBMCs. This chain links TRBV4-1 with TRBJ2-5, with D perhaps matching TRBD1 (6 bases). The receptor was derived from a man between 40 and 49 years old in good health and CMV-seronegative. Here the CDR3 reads CASSQEGGETQYF. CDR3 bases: TGCGCCAGCAGCCAAGAAGGGGGTGAGACCCAGTACTTC.